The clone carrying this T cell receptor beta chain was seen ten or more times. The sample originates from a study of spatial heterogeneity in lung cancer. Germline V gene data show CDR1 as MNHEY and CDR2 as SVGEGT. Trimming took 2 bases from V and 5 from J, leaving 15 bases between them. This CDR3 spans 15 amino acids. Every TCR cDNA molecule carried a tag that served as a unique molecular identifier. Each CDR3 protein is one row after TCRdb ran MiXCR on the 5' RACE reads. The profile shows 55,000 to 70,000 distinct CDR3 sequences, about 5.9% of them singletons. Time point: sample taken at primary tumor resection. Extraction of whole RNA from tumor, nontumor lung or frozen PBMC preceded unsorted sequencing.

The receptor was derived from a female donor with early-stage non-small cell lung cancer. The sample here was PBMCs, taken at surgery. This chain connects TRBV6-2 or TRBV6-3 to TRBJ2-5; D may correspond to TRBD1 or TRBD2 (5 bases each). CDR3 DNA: TGTGCCAGCAGTTACGCAGGGACGGAACGTGAGACCCAGTACTTC. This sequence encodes CASSYAGTERETQYF.